Listed below are T cell receptor beta chains from one sample, sequenced in a study of T cell responses to AZD1222 COVID-19 vaccine. Some clones are missing from TCRdb's copy, which holds only in-frame ones; the method was immunoSEQ multiplex PCR. There are about 120,000 clones in the sample; 90% occur only once, and 6.9% lies in the top ten. This material consisted of peripheral blood, taken on day 0 of AZD1222 vaccination. Source of these receptors: an adult in good health. CDR3s include the opening cysteine and the closing phenylalanine or tryptophan.

J gene | V gene | CDR3 length | CDR3 protein
TRBJ1-1 | TRBV27 | 14 | CASSPRGLNTEAFF
TRBJ2-7 | TRBV28 | 16 | CASSTTPIGTLYEQYF
TRBJ2-5 | TRBV6-5 | 15 | CASSYGEGWQETQYF
TRBJ2-1 | TRBV24-1 | 16 | CATSDLWGSSYNEQFF
TRBJ2-1 | TRBV5-8 | 15 | CASSREGQIYNEQFF
TRBJ2-2 | TRBV7-9 | 18 | CASSPALTSSSNTGELFF
TRBJ2-7 | TRBV5-1 | 15 | CASSLGRDKPYEQYF
TRBJ1-5 | TRBV2 | 13 | CASSARTDQPQHF
TRBJ2-1 | TRBV24-1 | 15 | CATRRRDSKYNEQFF
TRBJ2-5 | TRBV3-1/TRBV3-2 | 13 | CASSGQGRGTQYF
TRBJ2-3 | TRBV9 | 12 | CASSQDTDTQYF
TRBJ2-7 | TRBV5-1 | 13 | CASSPSGAYEQYF
TRBJ1-6 | TRBV28 | 13 | CASSLSYNSPLHF
TRBJ1-5 | TRBV4-2 | 17 | CASSQEPFGQGNQPQHF
TRBJ2-3 | TRBV27 | 13 | CASSLGMADTQYF
TRBJ2-5 | TRBV27 | 16 | CASSPLGLAGNETQYF
TRBJ2-7 | TRBV28 | 12 | CASSLVGYEQYF
TRBJ1-2 | TRBV5-1 | 13 | CASSRDSDYGYTF
TRBJ2-1 | TRBV11-2 | 12 | CASSRSRNEQFF
TRBJ2-2 | TRBV24-1 | 15 | CATSGDRETAGELFF
TRBJ2-1 | TRBV7-3 | 15 | CASTPGGPGVNEQFF
TRBJ1-1 | TRBV19 | 14 | CASSRDSMNTEAFF
TRBJ2-2 | TRBV6-4 | 17 | CASSSTGTGVNTGELFF
TRBJ1-5 | TRBV19 | 14 | CASRQGEGNQPQHF
TRBJ1-4 | TRBV7-9 | 16 | CASSWLPGQGTEKLFF
TRBJ1-1 | TRBV5-1 | 16 | CASSFGPTVVNTEAFF
TRBJ1-5 | TRBV28 | 14 | CASKMGQRNQPQHF
TRBJ2-5 | TRBV5-5 | 13 | CASDRDLQETQYF
TRBJ2-2 | TRBV19 | 16 | CASSITGTGNTGELFF
TRBJ2-7 | TRBV4-3 | 16 | CASSRKTGPSSYEQYF
TRBJ2-2 | TRBV6-5 | 15 | CASSLAGLGTGELFF
TRBJ2-7 | TRBV7-3 | 15 | CASSLTVGREAEQYF
TRBJ1-2 | TRBV9 | 15 | CASSVDPGLNYGYTF
TRBJ1-2 | TRBV7-2 | 16 | CASSQNAAIPNYGYTF
TRBJ2-3 | TRBV28 | 16 | CASSFYRGAGADTQYF
TRBJ1-1 | TRBV7-8 | 13 | CASSRVGITEAFF
TRBJ2-1 | TRBV5-1 | 15 | CASSLDGTGVNEQFF
TRBJ2-3 | TRBV5-1 | 16 | CASSRGSGGATDTQYF
TRBJ2-1 | TRBV6-1 | 16 | CASSGTGTGKRDEQFF
TRBJ2-7 | TRBV6-2/TRBV6-3 | 15 | CASSYGDSPSYEQYF
TRBJ1-6 | TRBV7-2 | 15 | CASSLAPGGYSPLHF
TRBJ1-6 | TRBV3-1/TRBV3-2 | 17 | CASSQTGGLAYNSPLHF
TRBJ2-7 | TRBV6-5 | 13 | CATRWTGIYEQYF
TRBJ2-3 | TRBV9 | 15 | CASSVRAGGTDTQYF
TRBJ2-7 | TRBV5-1 | 13 | CASSLGGYYEQYF
TRBJ1-2 | TRBV7-6 | 16 | CASSSANRDRGSGYTF
TRBJ2-7 | TRBV5-1 | 14 | CASRFGQGVYEQYF
TRBJ1-1 | TRBV12-3/TRBV12-4 | 12 | CASRLMTTEAFF
TRBJ2-1 | TRBV21-1 | 13 | CASSNDYNNEQFF
TRBJ1-5 | TRBV30 | 16 | CAWSTGGHRSNQPQHF
TRBJ2-2 | TRBV7-9 | 19 | CASSLVELAGPANTGELFF
TRBJ2-7 | TRBV10-1 | 15 | CASIDPWGSSYEQYF
TRBJ2-1 | TRBV29-1 | 15 | CSVEDGGRLRDEQFF
TRBJ1-1 | TRBV5-8 | 12 | CASSLLFMEAFF
TRBJ2-7 | TRBV5-4 | 14 | CASSLVDSDYEQYF